The 24 T cell receptor beta chains listed next were all sequenced from one sample in a study of T-cell memory formation after mild COVID-19. TCRdb analysed the 5' RACE reads with MiXCR anew, one entry per CDR3 protein. Altogether approximately 60,000 distinct CDR3 sequences are present, roughly 10% being singletons, with the ten largest covering approximately 1.1%. The sequenced sample consisted of PBMCs or a T cell subset sorted from them (not recorded which). Receptors originate from a young man who had mild COVID-19 (a few samples of this study predate the infection). Cell type and time point are not known.

This clonotype was counted only a few times. CDR3: CASSLGQVYGYTF. DNA of the CDR3: TGTGCCAGCAGCCTCGGACAGGTATATGGCTACACCTTC. The chain joins TRBV6-2 or TRBV6-3 to TRBJ1-2, with TRBD1 matching over 7 bases. The germline V gene has CDR1 MNHEY and CDR2 SVGEGT. The CDR3 spans 13 residues. Germline trimming cut 6 bases from V and 5 bases from J; bases unmatched to any gene: 6.

This chain uses TRBV12-3 or TRBV12-4 with TRBJ1-5; D might be TRBD1 (5 bases). V was trimmed by 5 bases and J by 9 bases, leaving 17 bases between them. This CDR3 is built from 14 residues. The CDR3 protein is CASSNQGLHGPQHF. DNA for the CDR3: TGTGCCAGCAGTAATCAGGGACTCCACGGGCCCCAGCATTTT.

This clonotype was observed a handful of times. V usage is TRBV27 and J usage is TRBJ2-5, with D possibly being TRBD1 or TRBD2 (5 bases each). Trimming pared 7 bases from V and 5 bases from J, leaving 17 bases between. The CDR3 runs 14 residues. Germline V gene lookup returns CDR1 MNHEY and CDR2 SMNVEV (reference sequence). The CDR3 DNA follows: TGTGCCAGCACCCGAAAACTGGGGGTGGAGACCCAGTACTTC. This codes for CASTRKLGVETQYF.

The V call is TRBV27, the J call TRBJ2-2; TRBD1 might be the D (6 bases). Germline CDR1 MNHEY, CDR2 SMNVEV (reference sequence). The CDR3 contains 16 residues. The V gene lost 5 bases and the J gene lost 6 bases, with 19 bases spanning the gap. CDR3 residues: CASSPTWDIRAGELFF. CDR3 in DNA: TGTGCCAGCAGTCCCACCTGGGACATTCGCGCCGGGGAGCTGTTTTTT.

The V and J genes are TRBV5-1 and TRBJ1-4, with D perhaps TRBD1 (5 bases). Trimming took off 4 bases at V and 0 bases at J, with 13 bases between the two ends. The CDR3 extends over 16 amino acids. The germline CDR1 and CDR2 sequences are SGHRS and YFSETQ. The CDR3 loop is CASSEGLFSTNEKLFF. The DNA for the CDR3 is TGCGCCAGCAGCGAGGGACTTTTTTCAACTAATGAAAAACTGTTTTTT.

This clonotype was picked up many times. The gene calls are TRBV6-5 and TRBJ2-3; D tentatively reads TRBD1 or TRBD2 (6 bases each). The V end lost 7 bases, the J end lost 2 bases, and 13 bases lay between the germline ends. Germline V gene data show CDR1 as MNHEY and CDR2 as SVGAGI. The CDR3 runs 14 residues. CDR3 residues: CASISPGATDTQYF. CDR3 DNA: TGTGCCAGCATCTCTCCGGGGGCCACAGATACGCAGTATTTT.

This clonotype has only a few counts. The V gene is TRBV12-3 or TRBV12-4, the J gene TRBJ1-2, with D perhaps TRBD1 (5 bases). The CDR3 is made up of 14 amino acids. V was clipped by 7 bases and J by 2 bases, with 14 bases between them. The CDR3 spells CASTQGGENYGYTF. The CDR3 nucleotides read TGTGCCAGCACCCAAGGAGGGGAGAACTATGGCTACACCTTC.

This clonotype occurred a few times. The chain is built from TRBV11-2 and TRBJ2-7; 11 nucleotides agree with TRBD1. The ends lost 5 bases at V and 5 bases at J; junction bases unmatched: 8. CDR1 is SGHAT and CDR2 is FQNNGV in the germline V gene. The CDR3 extends over 15 amino acids. The CDR3 loop is CASSLGRTGGNEQYV. In DNA form, the CDR3 reads TGTGCCAGCAGCCTGGGTCGGACAGGGGGCAACGAGCAGTACGTC.

The rearrangement joins TRBV5-1 to TRBJ2-1, with D perhaps matching TRBD2 (6 bases). Germline V gene lookup returns CDR1 SGHRS and CDR2 YFSETQ. The V and J ends lost 4 bases and 0 bases respectively, with 11 bases between them. CDR3 length equals 15 residues. The CDR3 loop reads CASSPTGSSYNEQFF. The CDR3 bases are TGCGCCAGCAGCCCGACCGGGAGCTCCTACAATGAGCAGTTCTTC.

This clonotype has only a few counts. The chain couples TRBV27 to TRBJ2-1, with 16 bases aligning to TRBD2. The CDR3 loop spans 18 amino acids. With V trimmed by 3 bases and J by 3 bases, 5 bases remained unmatched. The germline CDR1 and CDR2 sequences are MNHEY and SMNVEV (reference sequence). CDR3 DNA: TGTGCCAGCAGTTTGGGACTAGCGGGGGGGCATTACTACAATGAGCAGTTCTTC. Residues: CASSLGLAGGHYYNEQFF.

This clonotype was observed at least ten times. The rearrangement links TRBV4-1 to TRBJ2-3, with 9 bases aligning to TRBD1. The CDR3 covers 16 residues. V was clipped by 0 bases and J by 5 bases; unmatched bases: 6. Germline V lookup: CDR1 MGHRA, CDR2 YSYEKL. The CDR3 DNA reads TGCGCCAGCAGCCAAGAACGGGACAGGGTCCTAGATACGCAGTATTTT. Its protein is CASSQERDRVLDTQYF.

This clonotype was recorded many times. The rearrangement uses TRBV7-2 and TRBJ2-4, with unresolved D. The CDR3 totals 15 residues. V lost 5 bases and J lost 0, with 11 bases in between. Germline loops: CDR1 SGHTA, CDR2 FQGNSA. The CDR3 DNA reads as TGTGCCAGCAGCCCCAGACTTGTAGCCAAAAACATTCAGTACTTC. It translates to CASSPRLVAKNIQYF.

CDR3 protein: CASSLREGTGARTDTQYF. The DNA of the CDR3 is TGTGCCAGCAGCTTAAGAGAGGGGACAGGAGCCCGCACAGATACGCAGTATTTT. V is TRBV7-3 and J is TRBJ2-3; 8 nucleotides line up with TRBD1. Germline CDR1 SGHTA, CDR2 FQGTGA. V gave up 1 base and J gave up 1 base; unmatched junction bases: 10. This CDR3 is built from 18 residues.

The sample holds many counts of this clonotype. V gene TRBV11-2 combines with J gene TRBJ1-2; 9 bases match TRBD1. The CDR3 runs 14 residues. Looked up from germline, CDR1 is SGHAT and CDR2 is FQNNGV. The V gene end was trimmed by 2 bases and the J gene end by 4 bases; junction bases not matched to a gene: 2. As DNA, the CDR3 is TGTGCCAGCAGCTTATTGGGACAGGGCTATGGCTACACCTTC. Amino acid sequence: CASSLLGQGYGYTF.

The rearrangement uses TRBV6-5 and TRBJ2-7; the match to TRBD1 covers 7 bases. The CDR3 sequence is 14 residues long. V lost 6 bases and J lost 2; bases outside the gene matches: 7. CDR1 and CDR2 (germline): MNHEY, SVGAGI. The CDR3 DNA follows: TGTGCCAGCAGACAGGGGATATCCACCTACGAGCAGTACTTC. It yields the protein CASRQGISTYEQYF.

This clonotype has a handful of counts. The rearrangement uses TRBV2 and TRBJ2-3; 7 nucleotides line up with TRBD1. V shed 5 bases, J shed 4 bases, and the junction held 6 bases outside the gene matches. The CDR3 totals 14 residues. The germline V gene encodes CDR1 SNHLY and CDR2 FYNNEI. For the CDR3, the DNA is TGTGCCAGCAGTTCACAGGGGAGATCAGATACGCAGTATTTT. Protein sequence: CASSSQGRSDTQYF.

This clonotype was seen a few times. The rearrangement links TRBV6-2 or TRBV6-3 to TRBJ2-3; maybe TRBD2 (7 bases). The germline V gene encodes CDR1 MNHEY and CDR2 SVGEGT. CDR3 length: 12 residues. Trimming pared 6 bases from V and 10 bases from J, leaving 14 bases between. This CDR3 is CASSHTGRAQYF. The DNA of the CDR3 is TGTGCCAGCAGCCATACAGGGAGGGCGCAGTATTTT.

The V call is TRBV2, the J call TRBJ2-5, with D possibly TRBD2 on 5 matching bases. Germline CDR1 SNHLY, CDR2 FYNNEI. This CDR3 region has 12 residues. Trimming took off 11 bases at V and 5 bases at J, with 15 bases between the two ends. The chain's CDR3 is CACVEGWETQYF. CDR3 bases: TGTGCCTGCGTTGAGGGTTGGGAGACCCAGTACTTC.

The chain couples TRBV18 to TRBJ1-1, with D maybe TRBD1 (5 bases). The germline V gene encodes CDR1 KGHSH and CDR2 LQKENI. The CDR3 loop spans 14 amino acids. Deletions cut 2 bases from V and 4 bases from J, with 11 bases between. CDR3 in amino acids: CASSPRGHGTEAFF. The CDR3 bases are TGTGCCAGCTCACCAAGGGGCCATGGCACTGAAGCTTTCTTT.

This clonotype was detected a few times. The J gene is TRBJ1-3, the V gene TRBV25-1; 8 bases match TRBD1. The CDR3 consists of 14 residues. The V gene end was trimmed by 7 bases and the J gene end by 2 bases; junction bases not matched to a gene: 4. Germline V lookup: CDR1 MGHDK, CDR2 SYGVNS. The CDR3 is CASIDRGAGNTIYF. The DNA of the CDR3 is TGTGCCAGCATCGACAGGGGAGCTGGAAACACCATATATTTT. The variable domain in full, with the rest retrieved from reference TRBV25-1 and TRBJ1-3, is EADIYQTPRYLVIGTGKKITLECSQTMGHDKMYWYQQDPGMELHLIHYSYGVNSTEKGDLSSESTVSRIRTEHFPLTLESARPSHTSQYLCASIDRGAGNTIYFGEGSWLTVV.

The rearrangement joins TRBV5-1 to TRBJ1-2, with no clear D. The V end was cut by 4 bases, the J end by 3 bases, with 7 bases between. In germline, CDR1 is SGHRS, CDR2 YFSETQ. The CDR3 contains 12 residues. CDR3 sequence reads: CASSPTHYGYTF. CDR3 in DNA: TGCGCCAGCAGCCCCACGCACTATGGCTACACCTTC. Based on the CDR3 plus reference TRBV5-1 and TRBJ1-2, the full variable domain is KAGVTQTPRYLIKTRGQQVTLSCSPISGHRSVSWYQQTPGQGLQFLFEYFSETQRNKGNFPGRFSGRQFSNSRSEMNVSTLELGDSALYLCASSPTHYGYTFGSGTRLTVV.

The CDR3 DNA is TGCGCCAGCAGCCAAGATACGGGCTCCGAGCTTTCCCTCCACTTT. Protein: CASSQDTGSELSLHF. The chain links TRBV4-3 to TRBJ1-6; the D is unclear. The CDR3 totals 15 residues. Germline CDR1 and CDR2: LGHNA and YSLEER. Trimming shortened V by 0 bases and J by 14 bases, and 17 bases separated the two germline ends.

This clonotype showed up just a few times. This chain uses TRBV20-1 with TRBJ2-2; TRBD2 agrees at 8 bases. V lost 0 bases to trimming and J lost 10 bases; unmatched junction nucleotides: 10. Germline V CDR1 and CDR2: DFQATT, SNEGSKA (reference sequence). This CDR3 contains 15 residues. The CDR3 DNA is TGCAGTGCTAGAGATCGTCGGGGGGGAAGGGTGGAGCTGTTTTTT. Translating gives CSARDRRGGRVELFF.

Ten or more counts support this clonotype. The chain joins TRBV5-1 to TRBJ2-2, with 10 bases identical to TRBD2. CDR3 length: 15 residues. The V and J ends lost 4 bases and 0 bases, in that order; junction bases with no gene match: 0. CDR1 and CDR2 from the germline V gene are SGHRS and YFSETQ. As DNA, the CDR3 is TGCGCCAGCAGCCTAGCGGGGGCGAACACCGGGGAGCTGTTTTTT. Translated, it gives CASSLAGANTGELFF.